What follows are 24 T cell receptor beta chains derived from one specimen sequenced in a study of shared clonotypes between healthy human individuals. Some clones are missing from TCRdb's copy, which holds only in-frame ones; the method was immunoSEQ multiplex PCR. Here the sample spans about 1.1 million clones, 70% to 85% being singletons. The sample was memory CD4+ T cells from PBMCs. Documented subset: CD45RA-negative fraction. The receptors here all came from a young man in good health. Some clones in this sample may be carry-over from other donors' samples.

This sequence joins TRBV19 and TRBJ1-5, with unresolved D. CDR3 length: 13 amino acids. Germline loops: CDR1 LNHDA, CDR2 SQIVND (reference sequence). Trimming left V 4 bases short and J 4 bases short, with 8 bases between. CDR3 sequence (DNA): TGTGCCAGTAGTACCCGGACGAATCAGCCCCAGCATTTT. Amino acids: CASSTRTNQPQHF.

The CDR3 nucleotides are TGCGCCAGCACCCCGACTAGCGGGAGCTACGAGCAGTACTTC. Its translation: CASTPTSGSYEQYF. The V call is TRBV5-1, the J call TRBJ2-7; 12 positions agree with TRBD2. Trimming at V came to 6 bases and at J to 3 bases, leaving 4 bases not matched to a gene. The CDR3 totals 14 residues. Germline V gene lookup returns CDR1 SGHRS and CDR2 YFSETQ.

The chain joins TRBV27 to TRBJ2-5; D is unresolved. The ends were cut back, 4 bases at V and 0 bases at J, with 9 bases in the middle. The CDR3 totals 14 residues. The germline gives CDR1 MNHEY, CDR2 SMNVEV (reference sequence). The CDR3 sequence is CASSSERNQETQYF. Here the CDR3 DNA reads TGTGCCAGCAGTTCCGAGAGAAACCAAGAGACCCAGTACTTC.

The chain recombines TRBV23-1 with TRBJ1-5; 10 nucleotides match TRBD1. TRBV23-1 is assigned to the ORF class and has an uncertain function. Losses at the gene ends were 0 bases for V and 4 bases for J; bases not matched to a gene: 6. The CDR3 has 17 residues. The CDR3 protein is CASSQSDRGPKNQPQHF. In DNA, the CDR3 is TGCGCCAGCAGTCAATCAGACAGGGGGCCCAAAAATCAGCCCCAGCATTTT.

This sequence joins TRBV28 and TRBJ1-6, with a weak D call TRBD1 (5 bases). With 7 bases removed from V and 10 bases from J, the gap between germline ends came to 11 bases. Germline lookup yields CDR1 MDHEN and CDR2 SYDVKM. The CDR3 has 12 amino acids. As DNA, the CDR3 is TGTGCCAGCAAGCAGGGAGGGTCACCCCTCCACTTT. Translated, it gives CASKQGGSPLHF.

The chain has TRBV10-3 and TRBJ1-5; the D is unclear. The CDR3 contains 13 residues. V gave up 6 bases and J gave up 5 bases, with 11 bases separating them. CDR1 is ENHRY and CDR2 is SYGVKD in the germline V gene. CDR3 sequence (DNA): TGTGCCATCAGCGGCCGTTGGGATCAGCCCCAGCATTTT. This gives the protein CAISGRWDQPQHF.

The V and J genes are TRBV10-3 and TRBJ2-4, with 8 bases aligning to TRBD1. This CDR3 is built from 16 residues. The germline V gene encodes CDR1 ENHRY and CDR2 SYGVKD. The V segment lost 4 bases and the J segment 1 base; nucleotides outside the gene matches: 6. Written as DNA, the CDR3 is TGTGCCATCAGTGGGGCCGGACAGGGTGCCAAAAACATTCAGTACTTC. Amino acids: CAISGAGQGAKNIQYF.

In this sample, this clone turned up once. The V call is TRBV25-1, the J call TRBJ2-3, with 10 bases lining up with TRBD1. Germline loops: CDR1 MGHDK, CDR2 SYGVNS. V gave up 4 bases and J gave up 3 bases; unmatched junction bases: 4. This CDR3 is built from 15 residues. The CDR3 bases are TGTGCCAGCAGTGCATTGGGACAGGGGACAGATACGCAGTATTTT. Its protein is CASSALGQGTDTQYF.

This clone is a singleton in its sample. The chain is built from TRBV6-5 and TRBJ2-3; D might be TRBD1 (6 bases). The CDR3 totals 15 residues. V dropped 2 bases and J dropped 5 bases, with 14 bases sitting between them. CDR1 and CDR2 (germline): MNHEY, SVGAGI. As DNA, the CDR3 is TGTGCCAGCAGTTACCAGACAGGCAAGGGAGATACGCAGTATTTT. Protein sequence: CASSYQTGKGDTQYF.

The CDR3 DNA sequence: TGTGCCAGCAGCCTCCTCACGAAGCAGGGGGGTTTGGACGAGCAGTACTTC. It is translated as CASSLLTKQGGLDEQYF. This chain links TRBV7-9 with TRBJ2-7; TRBD1 is a possible D gene (7 bases). Trimming removed 5 bases from V and 5 bases from J, with 25 bases in between. The CDR3 covers 17 residues. Germline V gives CDR1 SEHNR, CDR2 FQNEAQ (reference sequence). Complete variable domain (other parts from reference TRBV7-9 and TRBJ2-7): DTGVSQNPRHKITKRGQNVTFRCDPISEHNRLYWYRQTLGQGPEFLTYFQNEAQLEKSRLLSDRFSAERPKGSFSTLEIQRTEQGDSAMYLCASSLLTKQGGLDEQYFGPGTRLTVT.

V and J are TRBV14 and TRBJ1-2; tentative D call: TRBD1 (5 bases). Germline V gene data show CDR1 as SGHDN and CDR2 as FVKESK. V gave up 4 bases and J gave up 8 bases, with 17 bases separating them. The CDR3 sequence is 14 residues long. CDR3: CASSPYHQGVGYTF. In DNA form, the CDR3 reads TGTGCCAGCAGCCCGTACCATCAGGGAGTGGGCTACACCTTC.

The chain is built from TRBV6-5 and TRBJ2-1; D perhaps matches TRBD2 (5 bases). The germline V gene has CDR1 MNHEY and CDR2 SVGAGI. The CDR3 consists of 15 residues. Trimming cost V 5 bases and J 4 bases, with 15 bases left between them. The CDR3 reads CASSPTGSGYNEQFF. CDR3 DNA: TGTGCCAGCAGTCCAACCGGGTCGGGGTACAATGAGCAGTTCTTC.

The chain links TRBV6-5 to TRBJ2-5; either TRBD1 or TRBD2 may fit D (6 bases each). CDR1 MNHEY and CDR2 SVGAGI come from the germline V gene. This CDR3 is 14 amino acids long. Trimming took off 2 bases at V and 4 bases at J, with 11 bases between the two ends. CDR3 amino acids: CASSYGWGAETQYF. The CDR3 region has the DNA TGTGCCAGCAGTTACGGGTGGGGGGCAGAGACCCAGTACTTC.

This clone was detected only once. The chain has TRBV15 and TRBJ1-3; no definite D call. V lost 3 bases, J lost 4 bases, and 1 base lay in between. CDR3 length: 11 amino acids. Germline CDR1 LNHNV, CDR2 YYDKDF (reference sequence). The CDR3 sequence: CATSSGNTIYF. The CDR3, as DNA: TGTGCCACCAGCAGCGGAAACACCATATATTTT.

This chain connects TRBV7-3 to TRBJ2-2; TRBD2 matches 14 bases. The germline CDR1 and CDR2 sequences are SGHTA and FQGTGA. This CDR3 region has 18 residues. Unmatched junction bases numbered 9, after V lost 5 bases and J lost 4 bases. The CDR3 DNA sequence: TGTGCCAGCAGCAGATCGGGACTAGCGGGAGCGGGCACCGGGGAGCTGTTTTTT. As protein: CASSRSGLAGAGTGELFF.

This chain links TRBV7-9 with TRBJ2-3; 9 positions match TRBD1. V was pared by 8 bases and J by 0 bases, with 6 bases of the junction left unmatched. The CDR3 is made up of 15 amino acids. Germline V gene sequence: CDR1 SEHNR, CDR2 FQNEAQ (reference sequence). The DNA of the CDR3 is TGTGCCAGCGGAATGACAGGGGGGAGCACAGATACGCAGTATTTT. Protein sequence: CASGMTGGSTDTQYF.

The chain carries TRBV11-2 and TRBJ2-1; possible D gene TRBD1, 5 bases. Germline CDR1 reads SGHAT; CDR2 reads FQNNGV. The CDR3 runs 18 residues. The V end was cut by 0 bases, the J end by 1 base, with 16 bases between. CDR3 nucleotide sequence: TGTGCCAGCAGCTTAGATGTGGGCCCAGGGCGATCCTACAATGAGCAGTTCTTC. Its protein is CASSLDVGPGRSYNEQFF. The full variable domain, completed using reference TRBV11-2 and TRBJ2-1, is EAGVAQSPRYKIIEKRQSVAFWCNPISGHATLYWYQQILGQGPKLLIQFQNNGVVDDSQLPKDRFSAERLKGVDSTLKIQPAKLEDSAVYLCASSLDVGPGRSYNEQFFGPGTRLTVL.

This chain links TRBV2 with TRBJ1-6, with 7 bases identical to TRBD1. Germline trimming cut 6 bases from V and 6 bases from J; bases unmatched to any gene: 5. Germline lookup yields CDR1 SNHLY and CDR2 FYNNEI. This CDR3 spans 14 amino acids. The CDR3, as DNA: TGTGCCAGCAGCCTGACAGGGCTTAATTCACCCCTCCACTTT. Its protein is CASSLTGLNSPLHF.

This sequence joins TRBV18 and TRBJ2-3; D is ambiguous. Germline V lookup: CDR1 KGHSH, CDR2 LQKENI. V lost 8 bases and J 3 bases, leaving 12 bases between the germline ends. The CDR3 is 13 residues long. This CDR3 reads CASRRSQTDTQYF. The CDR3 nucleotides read TGTGCCAGCCGTAGGTCTCAGACAGATACGCAGTATTTT.

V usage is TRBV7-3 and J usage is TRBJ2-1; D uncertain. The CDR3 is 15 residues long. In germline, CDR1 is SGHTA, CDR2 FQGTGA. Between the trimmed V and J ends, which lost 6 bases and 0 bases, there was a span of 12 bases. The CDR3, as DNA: TGTGCCAGCAGTAGAGCCAGATCCTCCTACAATGAGCAGTTCTTC. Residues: CASSRARSSYNEQFF.

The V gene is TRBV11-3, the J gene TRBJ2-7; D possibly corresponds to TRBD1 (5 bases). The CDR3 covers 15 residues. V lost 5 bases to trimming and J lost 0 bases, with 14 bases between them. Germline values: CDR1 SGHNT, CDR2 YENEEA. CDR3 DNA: TGTGCCAGCAGCCAAGACAGCAGAAACTCCTACGAGCAGTACTTC. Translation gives CASSQDSRNSYEQYF.

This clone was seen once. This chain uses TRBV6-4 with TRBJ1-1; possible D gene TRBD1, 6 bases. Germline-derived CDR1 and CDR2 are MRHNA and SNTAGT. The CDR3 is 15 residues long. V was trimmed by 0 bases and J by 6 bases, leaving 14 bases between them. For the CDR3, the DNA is TGTGCCAGCAGTGACTCGATCTGGGGGCAATCTGAAGCTTTCTTT. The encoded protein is CASSDSIWGQSEAFF.

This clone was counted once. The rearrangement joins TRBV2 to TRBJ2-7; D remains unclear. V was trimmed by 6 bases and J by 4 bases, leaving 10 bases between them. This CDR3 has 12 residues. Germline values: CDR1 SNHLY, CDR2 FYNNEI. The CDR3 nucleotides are TGTGCCAGCAGAGCAGACTGGTACGAGCAGTACTTC. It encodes CASRADWYEQYF.

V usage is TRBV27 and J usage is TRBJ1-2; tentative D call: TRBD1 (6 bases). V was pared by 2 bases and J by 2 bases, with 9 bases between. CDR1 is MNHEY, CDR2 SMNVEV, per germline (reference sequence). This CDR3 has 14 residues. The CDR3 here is CASSLGGGNYGYTF. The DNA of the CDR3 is TGTGCCAGCAGTTTAGGGGGGGGCAACTATGGCTACACCTTC.